Each of the 12 T cell receptor beta chains below was sequenced from the same sample in a study of long-term antiretroviral therapy in people with HIV (dated by TCRdb to 2021 to 2024). Sequencing of the TRB variable region was done with the immunoSEQ hsTCRB v3.0 assay at survey level resolution. Sourced from immuneACCESS, this table was stored by TCRdb with only in-frame sequences that have V and J called. A share of the clones is absent; for the studies checked, an unresolved V gene accounts for under half, and the remainder has no known explanation. This sample has over 20,000 clones in its table, and roughly 88% of those were observed once. Clones ranked in the top ten supply 6% to 6.5% of the sample. The specimen comprised unsorted PBMCs, sampled 0.6 years after starting antiretroviral therapy. These TCRs come from a man aged 55 to 70 with HIV.

The rearrangement joins TRBV9 to TRBJ2-2; D is unclear. The CDR3 length is 15 residues. The germline V gene encodes CDR1 SGDLS and CDR2 YYNGEE. V was clipped by 0 bases and J by 4 bases, with 10 bases between them. This CDR3 is CASSVGSLVTGELFF. CDR3 coding DNA: TGTGCCAGCAGCGTAGGCTCTTTGGTCACCGGGGAGCTGTTTTTT.

The chain uses TRBV23-1 and TRBJ2-1; possibly TRBD2 for D (5 bases). TRBV23-1 is labeled an ORF, and its function is uncertain. Between the trimmed V and J ends, which lost 6 bases and 0 bases, there was a span of 15 bases. There are 16 residues in the CDR3. The CDR3 DNA reads as TGCGCCAGCAGGAAAACTAGACTCCCCTCCTACAATGAGCAGTTCTTC. Its translation is CASRKTRLPSYNEQFF.

The rearrangement joins TRBV18 to TRBJ1-3; 7 nucleotides match TRBD1. Germline CDR1 reads KGHSH; CDR2 reads LQKENI. The CDR3 spans 15 residues. Trimming removed 3 bases from V and 1 base from J; junction bases left unmatched: 3. The CDR3, as DNA: TGTGCCAGCTCACCCGCAGGGGGGTCTGGAAACACCATATATTTT. Protein: CASSPAGGSGNTIYF.

V usage is TRBV29-1 and J usage is TRBJ2-7; D assignment may be TRBD1 or TRBD2 (6 bases each). The CDR3 covers 12 residues. V shed 7 bases and J shed 3 bases, with 13 bases lying between them. CDR1 is SQVTM, CDR2 ANQGSEA, per germline. CDR3 nucleotides: TGCAGCGCTGAGGGGGGAGGCTACGAGCAGTACTTC. Amino acid sequence: CSAEGGGYEQYF.

V usage is TRBV15 and J usage is TRBJ2-7; perhaps TRBD1 as D (6 bases). The CDR3 is 15 amino acids. Germline-derived CDR1 and CDR2 are LNHNV and YYDKDF (reference sequence). Trimming stripped 4 bases from V and 6 bases from J, with 19 bases between. CDR3 DNA: TGTGCCACCAGCACCCAACTGGGGGCGCCCCCCGAGCAGTACTTC. Residues: CATSTQLGAPPEQYF.

The rearrangement joins TRBV7-3 to TRBJ2-2; 8 bases match TRBD2. Germline CDR1 is SGHTA and CDR2 is FQGTGA. With V trimmed by 0 bases and J by 4 bases, 4 bases remained unmatched. This CDR3 is 16 amino acids long. The CDR3 DNA reads as TGTGCCAGCAGCTTAACGCAAGCGGGAGTCACCGGGGAGCTGTTTTTT. As protein: CASSLTQAGVTGELFF.

The J gene is TRBJ1-3, the V gene TRBV6-5; D call uncertain. With 3 bases removed from V and 2 bases from J, the gap between germline ends came to 8 bases. This CDR3 is built from 14 residues. The V gene's germline CDR1 is MNHEY and CDR2 SVGAGI. In DNA, the CDR3 is TGTGCCAGCAGTTATACGGCAACTGGAAACACCATATATTTT. It encodes CASSYTATGNTIYF.

The rearrangement joins TRBV7-2 to TRBJ1-3; maybe TRBD1 (6 bases). This CDR3 has 15 residues. Per the germline V gene, CDR1 is SGHTA and CDR2 is FQGNSA. Between the trimmed V and J ends, which lost 4 bases and 3 bases, there was a span of 13 bases. The CDR3 loop is CASSSGVPVGNTIYF. Written as DNA, the CDR3 is TGTGCCAGCAGCTCAGGGGTACCAGTTGGAAACACCATATATTTT. Variable domain in full (rest from reference TRBV7-2 and TRBJ1-3): GAGVSQSPSNKVTEKGKDVELRCDPISGHTALYWYRQSLGQGLEFLIYFQGNSAPDKSGLPSDRFSAERTGGSVSTLTIQRTQQEDSAVYLCASSSGVPVGNTIYFGEGSWLTVV.

The V and J genes are TRBV19 and TRBJ1-1; D ambiguous. Trimming pared 6 bases from V and 5 bases from J, leaving 10 bases between. Germline CDR1 reads LNHDA; CDR2 reads SQIVND (reference sequence). This CDR3 contains 12 residues. The CDR3 coding sequence is TGTGCCAGTAGCCGACCCCCGACTGAAGCTTTCTTT. This gives the protein CASSRPPTEAFF.

This clone was recorded once. The V and J genes are TRBV14 and TRBJ2-2, with a possible D match to TRBD1 (5 bases). CDR3 length: 13 residues. V was trimmed by 4 bases and J by 7 bases, leaving 10 bases between them. Looked up from germline, CDR1 is SGHDN and CDR2 is FVKESK. As DNA, the CDR3 is TGTGCCAGCAGCCCAGGGATCTACGGGGAGCTGTTTTTT. It encodes CASSPGIYGELFF.

The chain carries TRBV27 and TRBJ2-1; D is perhaps TRBD1 (6 bases). V was pared by 5 bases and J by 2 bases, with 10 bases between. This CDR3 region has 14 residues. CDR1 and CDR2 (germline): MNHEY, SMNVEV (reference sequence). CDR3 coding DNA: TGTGCCAGCAGTAACACAGGGCCCTACAATGAGCAGTTCTTC. This sequence encodes CASSNTGPYNEQFF.

This clone has a handful of counts. CDR3 sequence reads: CASSGWQGTQPQHF. CDR3 sequence (DNA): TGTGCCAGCAGTGGGTGGCAGGGGACTCAGCCCCAGCATTTT. The chain has TRBV2 and TRBJ1-5; a possible D gene is TRBD1 (6 bases). This CDR3 is 14 amino acids long. Germline V lookup: CDR1 SNHLY, CDR2 FYNNEI. The V end lost 4 bases, the J end lost 6 bases, and 13 bases lay between the germline ends.